A selection of T cell receptor beta chains follows, all from one sample in a study of blood T cells in healthy people across ages. TCRdb reprocessed the 5' RACE reads via MiXCR and lists one record per CDR3 protein. The repertoire has about 640,000 distinct CDR3 sequences, about 30% of them found once; the top ten carry around 16%. Sequenced material: blood. The receptors here all came from a woman older than 75 in good health. Both conserved end residues are part of each CDR3. A D gene is named only where the DNA matches it firmly. Clone size, where shown, is once, few, many, or a class for clones that have expanded.

j_gene: TRBJ1-1; d_gene: -; v_gene: TRBV7-3; len: 15; abundance: many; CDR3nt: TGTGCCAGCAGCTTTCCGGGACGGATGAACACTGAAGCTTTCTTT; CDR3aa: CASSFPGRMNTEAFF
j_gene: TRBJ2-3; d_gene: -; v_gene: TRBV20-1; len: 14; abundance: many; CDR3nt: TGCAGTGCTAGAGACCAAGCCCCGACTGCTACGCAGTATTTT; CDR3aa: CSARDQAPTATQYF
j_gene: TRBJ1-1; d_gene: TRBD1; v_gene: TRBV6-6; len: 15; abundance: few; CDR3nt: TGTGCCAGCAGTTCCTTACAGGGGGAGAACACTGAAGCTTTCTTT; CDR3aa: CASSSLQGENTEAFF
j_gene: TRBJ1-3; d_gene: -; v_gene: TRBV5-6; len: 15; abundance: many; CDR3nt: TGTGCCAGCAGCTCTAAGGAGTTCTCTGGAAACACCATATATTTT; CDR3aa: CASSSKEFSGNTIYF
j_gene: TRBJ1-2; d_gene: -; v_gene: TRBV29-1; len: 12; abundance: -; CDR3nt: TGCAGCGTTGACCGGAAGAGCACTGGCTACACCTTC; CDR3aa: CSVDRKSTGYTF
j_gene: TRBJ2-4; d_gene: -; v_gene: TRBV20-1; len: 16; abundance: many; CDR3nt: TGCAGTGCTAGGGCGCCCTGGGAACTAGCCAAAAACATTCAGTACTTC; CDR3aa: CSARAPWELAKNIQYF
j_gene: TRBJ1-1; d_gene: TRBD1; v_gene: TRBV6-6; len: 17; abundance: -; CDR3nt: TGTGCCAGCAGCCGGGGGACAGGGGTACGGATGAACACTGAAGCTTTCTTT; CDR3aa: CASSRGTGVRMNTEAFF
j_gene: TRBJ1-5; d_gene: TRBD1; v_gene: TRBV11-3; len: 21; abundance: few; CDR3nt: TGTGCCAGCAGCTTAGATCCAAAGCCGGGACAGGGGGATTATAGCAATCAGCCCCAGCATTTT; CDR3aa: CASSLDPKPGQGDYSNQPQHF
j_gene: TRBJ2-7; d_gene: -; v_gene: TRBV3-1; len: 15; abundance: few; CDR3nt: TGTGCCAGCAGCCAAGTACCGGGACCCGGAGGGGCCCAGTACTTC; CDR3aa: CASSQVPGPGGAQYF
j_gene: TRBJ1-1; d_gene: -; v_gene: TRBV5-8; len: 15; abundance: -; CDR3nt: TGTGCCAGCTCGATCGGGGGATTAATGAACACTGAAGCTTTCTTT; CDR3aa: CASSIGGLMNTEAFF
j_gene: TRBJ2-7; d_gene: TRBD1; v_gene: TRBV29-1; len: 12; abundance: many; CDR3nt: TGCAGCGTTAGGACAGGACGGAACGAGCAGTACTTC; CDR3aa: CSVRTGRNEQYF
j_gene: TRBJ2-3; d_gene: TRBD2; v_gene: TRBV2; len: 17; abundance: many; CDR3nt: TGTGCCAGCAGTGAAGCGCGGCTAGCGGGGGGGGCAGATACGCAGTATTTT; CDR3aa: CASSEARLAGGADTQYF
j_gene: TRBJ2-5; d_gene: -; v_gene: TRBV12-3/TRBV12-4; len: 11; abundance: many; CDR3nt: TGTGCCAGCAGCCTCCGGGAGACCCAGTACTTC; CDR3aa: CASSLRETQYF
j_gene: TRBJ1-1; d_gene: -; v_gene: TRBV7-2; len: 14; abundance: -; CDR3nt: TGTGCCAGCGGCTTACGGGGGGCGAGCACTGAAGCTTTCTTT; CDR3aa: CASGLRGASTEAFF
j_gene: TRBJ2-1; d_gene: -; v_gene: TRBV29-1; len: 14; abundance: many; CDR3nt: TGCAGCGTTGAGAATAGCGGAGATTACAATGAGCAGTTCTTC; CDR3aa: CSVENSGDYNEQFF
j_gene: TRBJ2-1; d_gene: TRBD2; v_gene: TRBV5-1; len: 14; abundance: many; CDR3nt: TGCGCCAGCAGCTTAGCGGGGGTCAATAATGAGCAGTTCTTC; CDR3aa: CASSLAGVNNEQFF
j_gene: TRBJ2-1; d_gene: -; v_gene: TRBV7-9; len: 15; abundance: -; CDR3nt: TGTGCCAGCAGCTTAACGTCGGGAAGAGGTTATGAGCAGTTCTTC; CDR3aa: CASSLTSGRGYEQFF
j_gene: TRBJ1-4; d_gene: TRBD1; v_gene: TRBV9; len: 16; abundance: -; CDR3nt: TGTGCCGGCAGCGCCTCCCCTCCCGGGACAGGGGAAAAACTGTTTTTT; CDR3aa: CAGSASPPGTGEKLFF
j_gene: TRBJ2-1; d_gene: -; v_gene: TRBV20-1; len: 12; abundance: many; CDR3nt: TGCAGTGCCCTAGGGGGGTACAATGAGCAGTTCTTC; CDR3aa: CSALGGYNEQFF
j_gene: TRBJ1-1; d_gene: TRBD1; v_gene: TRBV2; len: 14; abundance: -; CDR3nt: TGTGCCAGCAGTACCCGACAGGGGGAAACTGAAGCTTTCTTT; CDR3aa: CASSTRQGETEAFF
j_gene: TRBJ1-6; d_gene: -; v_gene: TRBV6-6; len: 15; abundance: -; CDR3nt: TGTGCCAGCAGTTACGGTAGTGGGAATAATTCACCCCTCCACTTT; CDR3aa: CASSYGSGNNSPLHF
j_gene: TRBJ1-4; d_gene: -; v_gene: TRBV5-1; len: 14; abundance: many; CDR3nt: TGCGCCAGCAGCTTGGACCCCGGGCCAGCGGGGTTGTTTTTT; CDR3aa: CASSLDPGPAGLFF
j_gene: TRBJ2-5; d_gene: -; v_gene: TRBV7-7; len: 15; abundance: many; CDR3nt: TGTGCTAGCAGCTTAGGTGGGAATAGAAAAGAGACCCAGTACTTC; CDR3aa: CASSLGGNRKETQYF
j_gene: TRBJ1-2; d_gene: -; v_gene: TRBV7-2; len: 16; abundance: many; CDR3nt: TGTGCCAGCAGCCTGGTATTTGTTCCTTTTAACTATGGCTACACCTTC; CDR3aa: CASSLVFVPFNYGYTF
j_gene: TRBJ2-2; d_gene: TRBD2; v_gene: TRBV3-1; len: 18; abundance: -; CDR3nt: TGTGCCAGCAGCCATCCACTAGCGGGGGGACCCGCCACCGGGGAGCTGTTTTTT; CDR3aa: CASSHPLAGGPATGELFF
j_gene: TRBJ2-3; d_gene: -; v_gene: TRBV5-4; len: 12; abundance: -; CDR3nt: TGTGCCAGCAGCTGGGCAGGGGAAGCGCAGTATTTT; CDR3aa: CASSWAGEAQYF
j_gene: TRBJ2-7; d_gene: TRBD2; v_gene: TRBV12-3/TRBV12-4; len: 14; abundance: many; CDR3nt: TGTGCCAGCAGTCCCCTAGCGGGGGCCGGTGAGCAGTACTTC; CDR3aa: CASSPLAGAGEQYF
j_gene: TRBJ2-7; d_gene: TRBD1; v_gene: TRBV6-5; len: 15; abundance: many; CDR3nt: TGTGCCAGCAGTTACTGGGGACAGGGGTTACACGAGCAGTACTTC; CDR3aa: CASSYWGQGLHEQYF
j_gene: TRBJ2-3; d_gene: -; v_gene: TRBV7-2; len: 13; abundance: many; CDR3nt: TGTGCCAGCAGCCAAAACGGAAAAGATACGCAGTATTTT; CDR3aa: CASSQNGKDTQYF
j_gene: TRBJ2-3; d_gene: -; v_gene: TRBV5-1; len: 15; abundance: many; CDR3nt: TGCGCCAGCAGCTTGGACCAGCCCTACACAGATACGCAGTATTTT; CDR3aa: CASSLDQPYTDTQYF
j_gene: TRBJ1-2; d_gene: TRBD1; v_gene: TRBV7-9; len: 15; abundance: many; CDR3nt: TGTGCCAGCAGCTCTGAGACAGGGATGAACTATGGCTACACCTTC; CDR3aa: CASSSETGMNYGYTF
j_gene: TRBJ1-1; d_gene: -; v_gene: TRBV7-8; len: 15; abundance: -; CDR3nt: TGTGCCAGCAGCTCGGGATCCCTATTGAACACTGAAGCTTTCTTT; CDR3aa: CASSSGSLLNTEAFF
j_gene: TRBJ2-7; d_gene: -; v_gene: TRBV7-8; len: 17; abundance: -; CDR3nt: TGTGCCAGCAGCGCCGTTGCCTGGGACTTTAGCTCCTATGAGCAGTACTTC; CDR3aa: CASSAVAWDFSSYEQYF
j_gene: TRBJ2-1; d_gene: TRBD2; v_gene: TRBV12-3/TRBV12-4; len: 17; abundance: -; CDR3nt: TGTGCCAGCAGTCTCGGACTAGCGGGGGGGACGGGGAATGAGCAGTTCTTC; CDR3aa: CASSLGLAGGTGNEQFF
j_gene: TRBJ2-7; d_gene: -; v_gene: TRBV4-1; len: 15; abundance: -; CDR3nt: TGCGCCAGCAGCCAAGTCAGGGATAAGGTCTACGAGCAGTACTTC; CDR3aa: CASSQVRDKVYEQYF
j_gene: TRBJ1-2; d_gene: -; v_gene: TRBV7-2; len: 15; abundance: few; CDR3nt: TGTGCCAGCAGCTTAGGACAGCCGGGGGGCTATGGCTACACCTTC; CDR3aa: CASSLGQPGGYGYTF
j_gene: TRBJ2-7; d_gene: -; v_gene: TRBV29-1; len: 13; abundance: -; CDR3nt: TGCAGCGTTACACCCAACGCAGGGGACGAGCAGTACTTC; CDR3aa: CSVTPNAGDEQYF
j_gene: TRBJ2-3; d_gene: -; v_gene: TRBV20-1; len: 15; abundance: many; CDR3nt: TGCAGTGCCTTAGGCGGGGTCCTTAGCACAGATACGCAGTATTTT; CDR3aa: CSALGGVLSTDTQYF
j_gene: TRBJ1-1; d_gene: -; v_gene: TRBV7-2; len: 14; abundance: -; CDR3nt: TGTGCCAGCACCCTTCGGAGGGGGAACACTGAAGCTTTCTTT; CDR3aa: CASTLRRGNTEAFF
j_gene: TRBJ1-2; d_gene: TRBD1; v_gene: TRBV12-3/TRBV12-4; len: 12; abundance: -; CDR3nt: TGTGCCAGCTACGACAGGGCTTATGGCTACACCTTC; CDR3aa: CASYDRAYGYTF
j_gene: TRBJ2-3; d_gene: -; v_gene: TRBV7-2; len: 16; abundance: -; CDR3nt: TGTGCCAGCAGCTTAGCGAGCGATCAAAGCACAGATACGCAGTATTTT; CDR3aa: CASSLASDQSTDTQYF
j_gene: TRBJ2-1; d_gene: -; v_gene: TRBV19; len: 15; abundance: -; CDR3nt: TGTGCCAGTAGTAGGGGCGAAAGCTCCTACAATGAGCAGTTCTTC; CDR3aa: CASSRGESSYNEQFF
j_gene: TRBJ2-3; d_gene: TRBD1; v_gene: TRBV7-2; len: 13; abundance: many; CDR3nt: TGTGCCAGCAGCCCCCCAGGGGGAGATACGCAGTATTTT; CDR3aa: CASSPPGGDTQYF
j_gene: TRBJ1-5; d_gene: -; v_gene: TRBV27; len: 15; abundance: -; CDR3nt: TGTGCCAGCAGCCCCTGGGGGCAGAACGGGCAGCCCCAGCATTTT; CDR3aa: CASSPWGQNGQPQHF